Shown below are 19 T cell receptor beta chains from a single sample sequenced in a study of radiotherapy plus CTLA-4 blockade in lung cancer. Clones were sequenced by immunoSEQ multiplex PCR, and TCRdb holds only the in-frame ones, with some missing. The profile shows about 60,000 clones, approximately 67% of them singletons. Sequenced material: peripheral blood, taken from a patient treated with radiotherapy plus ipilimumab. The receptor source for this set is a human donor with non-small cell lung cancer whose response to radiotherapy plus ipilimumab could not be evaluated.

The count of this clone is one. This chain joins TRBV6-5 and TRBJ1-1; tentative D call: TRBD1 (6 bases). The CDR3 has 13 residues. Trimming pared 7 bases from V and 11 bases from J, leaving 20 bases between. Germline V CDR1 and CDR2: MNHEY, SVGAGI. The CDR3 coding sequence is TGTGCCAGCAAGGATTGGACAGCTTCGAACGCTTTCTTT. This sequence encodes CASKDWTASNAFF.

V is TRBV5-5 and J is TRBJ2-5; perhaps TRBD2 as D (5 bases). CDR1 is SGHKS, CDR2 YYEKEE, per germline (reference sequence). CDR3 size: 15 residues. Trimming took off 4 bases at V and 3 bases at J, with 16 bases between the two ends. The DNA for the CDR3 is TGTGCCAGCAGCCCCGGAGGATTGGGAAAAGAGACCCAGTACTTC. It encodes CASSPGGLGKETQYF.

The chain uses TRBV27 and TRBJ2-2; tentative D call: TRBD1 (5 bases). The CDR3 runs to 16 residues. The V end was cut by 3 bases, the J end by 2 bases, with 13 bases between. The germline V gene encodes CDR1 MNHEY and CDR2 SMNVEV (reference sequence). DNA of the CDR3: TGTGCCAGCAGTTTTAGTTGGACAAGAAACACCGGGGAGCTGTTTTTT. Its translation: CASSFSWTRNTGELFF.

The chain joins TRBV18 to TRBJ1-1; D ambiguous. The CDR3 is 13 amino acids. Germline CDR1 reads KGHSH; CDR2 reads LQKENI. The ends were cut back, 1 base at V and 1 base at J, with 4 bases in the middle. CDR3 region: CASSPLENTEAFF. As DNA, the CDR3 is TGTGCCAGCTCACCACTAGAGAACACTGAAGCTTTCTTT.

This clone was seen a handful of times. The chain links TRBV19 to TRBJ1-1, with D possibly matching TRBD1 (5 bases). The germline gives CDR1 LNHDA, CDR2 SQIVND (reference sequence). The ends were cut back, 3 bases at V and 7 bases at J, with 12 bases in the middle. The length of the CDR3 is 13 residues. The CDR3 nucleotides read TGTGCCAGTAGTATCGGCGGGGGGGTTGAAGCTTTCTTT. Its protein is CASSIGGGVEAFF.

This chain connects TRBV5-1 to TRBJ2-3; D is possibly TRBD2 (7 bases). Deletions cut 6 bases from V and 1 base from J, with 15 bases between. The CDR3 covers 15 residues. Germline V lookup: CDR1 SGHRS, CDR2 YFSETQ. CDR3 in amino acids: CASTWAGARTDTQYF. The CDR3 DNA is TGCGCCAGCACTTGGGCGGGGGCTCGCACAGATACGCAGTATTTT.

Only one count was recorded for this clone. For the CDR3, the DNA is TGTGCCAGCAGTTTAAATAAGGGGTATAATTCACCCCTCCACTTT. Translated: CASSLNKGYNSPLHF. The J gene is TRBJ1-6, the V gene TRBV28; possible D gene TRBD1, 5 bases. The germline V gene encodes CDR1 MDHEN and CDR2 SYDVKM. V lost 2 bases to trimming and J lost 4 bases, with 9 bases between them. This CDR3 has 15 residues.

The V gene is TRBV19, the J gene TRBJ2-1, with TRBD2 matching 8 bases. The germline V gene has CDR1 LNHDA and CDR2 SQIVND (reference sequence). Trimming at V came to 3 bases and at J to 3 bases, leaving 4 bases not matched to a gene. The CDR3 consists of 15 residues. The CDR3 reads CASSIEAGDYNEQFF. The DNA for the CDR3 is TGTGCCAGTAGTATCGAAGCGGGAGACTACAATGAGCAGTTCTTC.

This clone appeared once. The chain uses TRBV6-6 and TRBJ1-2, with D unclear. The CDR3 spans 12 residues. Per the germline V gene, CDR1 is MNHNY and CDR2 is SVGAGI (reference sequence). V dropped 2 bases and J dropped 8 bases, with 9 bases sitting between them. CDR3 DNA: TGTGCCAGCAGTTACCCTTTTTTGGGCTACACCTTC. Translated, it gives CASSYPFLGYTF.

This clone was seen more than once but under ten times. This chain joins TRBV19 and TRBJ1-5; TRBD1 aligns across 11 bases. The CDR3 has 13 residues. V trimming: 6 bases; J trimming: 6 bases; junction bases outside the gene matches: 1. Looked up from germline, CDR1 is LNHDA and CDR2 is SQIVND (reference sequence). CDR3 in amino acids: CASSGTGGQPQHF. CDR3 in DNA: TGTGCCAGTAGCGGGACAGGGGGTCAGCCCCAGCATTTT.

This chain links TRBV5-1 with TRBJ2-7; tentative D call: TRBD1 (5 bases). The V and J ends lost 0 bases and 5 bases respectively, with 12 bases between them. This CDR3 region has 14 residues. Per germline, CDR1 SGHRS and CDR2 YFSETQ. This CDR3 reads CASSLEALGHEQYF. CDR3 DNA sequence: TGCGCCAGCAGCTTGGAAGCCCTGGGGCACGAGCAGTACTTC.

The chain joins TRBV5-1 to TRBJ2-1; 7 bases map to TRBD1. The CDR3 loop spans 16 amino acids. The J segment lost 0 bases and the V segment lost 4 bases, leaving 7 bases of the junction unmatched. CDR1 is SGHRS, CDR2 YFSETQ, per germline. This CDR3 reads CASSPIRDSSYNEQFF. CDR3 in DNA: TGCGCCAGCAGCCCAATCCGGGACAGCTCCTACAATGAGCAGTTCTTC.

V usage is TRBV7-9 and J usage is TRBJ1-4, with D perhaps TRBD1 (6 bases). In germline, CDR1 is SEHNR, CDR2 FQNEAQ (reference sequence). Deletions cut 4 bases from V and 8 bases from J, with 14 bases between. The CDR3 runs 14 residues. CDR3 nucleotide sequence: TGTGCCAGCAGCTATCTTACAGGGTCGGAAAAACTGTTTTTT. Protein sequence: CASSYLTGSEKLFF.

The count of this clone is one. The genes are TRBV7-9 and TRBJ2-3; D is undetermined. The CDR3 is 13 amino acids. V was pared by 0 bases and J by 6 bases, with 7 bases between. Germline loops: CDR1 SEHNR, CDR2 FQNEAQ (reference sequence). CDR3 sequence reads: CASSLASSDTQYF. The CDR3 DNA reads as TGTGCCAGCAGCTTAGCGTCCAGTGATACGCAGTATTTT.

This chain's CDR3 is CSVQSTGGRTDTQYF. CDR3 nucleotides: TGCAGCGTCCAGTCGACAGGGGGGAGGACAGATACGCAGTATTTT. The V gene is TRBV29-1, the J gene TRBJ2-3; 9 bases map to TRBD1. Per germline, CDR1 SQVTM and CDR2 ANQGSEA. The CDR3 is made up of 15 amino acids. After removal of 6 bases from V and 3 bases from J, the junction contained 10 bases not matched to a gene.

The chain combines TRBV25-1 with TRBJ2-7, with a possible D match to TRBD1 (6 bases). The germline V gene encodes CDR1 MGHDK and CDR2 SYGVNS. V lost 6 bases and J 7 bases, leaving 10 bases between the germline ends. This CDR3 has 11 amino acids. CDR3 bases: TGTGCCAGCAGACAGGGATGGGAGCAGTACTTC. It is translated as CASRQGWEQYF.

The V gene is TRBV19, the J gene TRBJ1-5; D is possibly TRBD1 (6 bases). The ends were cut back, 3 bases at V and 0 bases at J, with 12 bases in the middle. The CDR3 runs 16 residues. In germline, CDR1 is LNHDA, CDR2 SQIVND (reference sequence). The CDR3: CASSMGTGYSNQPQHF. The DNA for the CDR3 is TGTGCCAGTAGTATGGGAACAGGGTATAGCAATCAGCCCCAGCATTTT.

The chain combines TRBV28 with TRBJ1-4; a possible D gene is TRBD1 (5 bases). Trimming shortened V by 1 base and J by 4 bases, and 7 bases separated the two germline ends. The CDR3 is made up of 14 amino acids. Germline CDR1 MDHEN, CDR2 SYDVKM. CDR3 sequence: CASSLSGNNEKLFF. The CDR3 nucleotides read TGTGCCAGCAGTTTATCAGGGAATAATGAAAAACTGTTTTTT.

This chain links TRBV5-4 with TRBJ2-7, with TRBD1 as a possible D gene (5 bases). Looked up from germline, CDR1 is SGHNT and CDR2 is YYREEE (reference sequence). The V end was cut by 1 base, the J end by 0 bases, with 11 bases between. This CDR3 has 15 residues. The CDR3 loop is CASSLKQGSSYEQYF. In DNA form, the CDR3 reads TGTGCCAGCAGCTTGAAGCAGGGAAGCTCCTACGAGCAGTACTTC.